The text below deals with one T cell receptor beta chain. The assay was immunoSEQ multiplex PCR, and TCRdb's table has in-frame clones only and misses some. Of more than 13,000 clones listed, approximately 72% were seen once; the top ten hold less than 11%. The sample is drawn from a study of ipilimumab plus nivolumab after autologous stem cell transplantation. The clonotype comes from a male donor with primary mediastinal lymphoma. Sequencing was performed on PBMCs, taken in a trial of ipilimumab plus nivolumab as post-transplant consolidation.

As DNA, the CDR3 is TGTGCCAGCAGCAACCCGGGCCGTTCTTGGGCGGAAGCTTTCTTT. Residues: CASSNPGRSWAEAFF. The V and J genes are TRBV6-5 and TRBJ1-1; D not resolved. This CDR3 is built from 15 residues. The germline V gene encodes CDR1 MNHEY and CDR2 SVGAGI. The germline V and J ends were trimmed by 6 bases and 8 bases, with 22 bases remaining between them.